This entry features one T cell receptor (beta chain) sequence. What it binds is unknown. It was autoimmune disease history or systemic immunosuppression that excluded patients. The sample is drawn from a study of OX40 agonist ivuxolimab in advanced cancers. Whole-study results and caveats: Normalized T-cell clonal expansion was also low in some nonresponders.

This table comes from immunoSEQ multiplex PCR, and its TCRdb copy is limited to in-frame clones, with some not included. The repertoire holds about 38,000 clones, with roughly 90% as singletons. Germline CDR1 and CDR2: MGHDK and SYGVNS. V lost 6 bases and J lost 1, with 12 bases in between. There are 15 residues in the CDR3. This receptor was obtained from an adult with an advanced solid tumor such as melanoma, head and neck, liver or kidney cancer. The sequenced sample was CD4+ or CD8+ T cells sorted from blood, obtained in a trial of the OX40 agonist ivuxolimab. V and J are TRBV25-1 and TRBJ2-2; maybe TRBD1 (5 bases). In nucleotides, the CDR3 is TGTGCCAGCAGCCCTCGGCAGGGGAACACCGGGGAGCTGTTTTTT. This codes for CASSPRQGNTGELFF.